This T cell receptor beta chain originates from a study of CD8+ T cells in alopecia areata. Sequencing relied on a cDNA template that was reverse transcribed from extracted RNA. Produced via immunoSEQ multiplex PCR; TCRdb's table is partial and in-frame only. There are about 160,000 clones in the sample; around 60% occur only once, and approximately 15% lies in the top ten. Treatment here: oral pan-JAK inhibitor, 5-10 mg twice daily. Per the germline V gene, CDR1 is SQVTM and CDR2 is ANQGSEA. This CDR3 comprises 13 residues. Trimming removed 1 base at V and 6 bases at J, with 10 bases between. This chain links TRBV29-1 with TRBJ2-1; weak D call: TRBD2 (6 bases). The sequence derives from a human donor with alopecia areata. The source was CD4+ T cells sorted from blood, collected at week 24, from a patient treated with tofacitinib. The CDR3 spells CSVEGLVTNEQFF. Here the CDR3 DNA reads TGCAGCGTTGAAGGACTAGTTACCAATGAGCAGTTCTTC.